A selection of T cell receptor beta chains follows, all from one sample in a study of cytomegalovirus exposure and HLA in healthy donors. Some clones are missing from TCRdb's copy, which holds only in-frame ones; the method was immunoSEQ multiplex PCR. The sample carries 50,000 to 65,000 clones, 72% recorded once. Sequenced material: PBMCs. The source of these receptors is a woman aged 50 to 65 in good health and CMV-seropositive. Each CDR3 is given with its conserved first and last residue. Expanded clones are given a class, and other clones once, few, many or no size at all.

V: TRBV29-1; J: TRBJ2-2; length: 13; size: few; CDR3: CSGGQGANGELFF
V: TRBV10-3; J: TRBJ2-7; length: 17; size: .; CDR3: CAISEGFIGRSLDEQYF
V: TRBV27; J: TRBJ2-7; length: 16; size: few; CDR3: CASSLYGGTGSSEQYF
V: TRBV4-2; J: TRBJ2-7; length: 15; size: .; CDR3: CASSPLKGLSYEQYF
V: TRBV6-5; J: TRBJ1-6; length: 15; size: .; CDR3: CASRLQQGARSPLHF
V: TRBV6-1; J: TRBJ1-6; length: 13; size: few; CDR3: CASKEGFGSPLHF
V: TRBV7-9; J: TRBJ2-2; length: 15; size: .; CDR3: CASTKGRVNTGELFF
V: TRBV6-1; J: TRBJ2-7; length: 14; size: .; CDR3: CASHGGPNPITQYF
V: TRBV9; J: TRBJ2-3; length: 13; size: few; CDR3: CASSAGGTDTQYF
V: TRBV4-2; J: TRBJ2-1; length: 16; size: few; CDR3: CASSVSGSWSYNEQFF
V: TRBV7-2; J: TRBJ2-5; length: 14; size: once; CDR3: CASSLGSRGETQYF
V: TRBV10-2; J: TRBJ1-2; length: 13; size: .; CDR3: CASSEPERYGYTF
V: TRBV2; J: TRBJ2-1; length: 17; size: .; CDR3: CASSECLIAGPDNEQFF
V: TRBV2; J: TRBJ2-7; length: 13; size: .; CDR3: CASSESDSYEQYF
V: TRBV2; J: TRBJ2-5; length: 13; size: once; CDR3: CASRDREGGTQYF
V: TRBV6-5; J: TRBJ2-7; length: 15; size: .; CDR3: CASSRPGEGSYEQYF
V: TRBV7-9; J: TRBJ2-1; length: 13; size: .; CDR3: CASSSPPASEQFF
V: TRBV19; J: TRBJ2-6; length: 17; size: few; CDR3: CATSKGTGGRGANVLTF
V: TRBV7-2; J: TRBJ2-7; length: 16; size: .; CDR3: CASSPKTSGTAYEQYF
V: TRBV18; J: TRBJ1-2; length: 16; size: .; CDR3: CASSPTPTGRDYGYTF
V: TRBV18; J: TRBJ2-5; length: 12; size: .; CDR3: CASSQTQETQYF
V: TRBV28; J: TRBJ2-2; length: 14; size: .; CDR3: CASSLNEKTGELFF
V: TRBV2; J: TRBJ2-1; length: 15; size: once; CDR3: CASSAVAGKRSEQFF
V: TRBV7-2; J: TRBJ2-6; length: 18; size: .; CDR3: CASSTQTGAISGANVLTF
V: TRBV10-2; J: TRBJ2-1; length: 16; size: .; CDR3: CASSEPGTPTYNEQFF
V: TRBV28; J: .; length: 14; size: .; CDR3: CASSLIGREQPQYF
V: TRBV18; J: TRBJ1-2; length: 14; size: few; CDR3: CASSPMAQNYGYTF
V: TRBV6-6; J: TRBJ2-1; length: 16; size: few; CDR3: CASGLLDSHYHNEQFF
V: TRBV5-1; J: TRBJ1-1; length: 12; size: once; CDR3: CASSQQGIEAFF
V: TRBV7-9; J: TRBJ1-4; length: 15; size: .; CDR3: CASGQGQSRDEKLFF
V: TRBV27; J: TRBJ2-7; length: 16; size: .; CDR3: CASSNNSRALAGEQYF
V: TRBV4-2; J: TRBJ2-1; length: 16; size: .; CDR3: CASSQDGSGGYNEQFF
V: TRBV7-9; J: TRBJ2-5; length: 16; size: .; CDR3: CASSLGSPAGQETQYF
V: TRBV5-1; J: TRBJ1-1; length: 16; size: .; CDR3: CASSLGGARPRAEAFF